This T cell receptor beta chain came from a study of T cells in Graves' hyperthyroidism and ophthalmopathy. Drawn at first hyperthyroidism diagnosis, the blood sample preceded any ophthalmopathy symptoms. What was amplified from RNA transcripts were TCR beta CDR3 regions. A first-round RT-PCR of the TCR CDR3 used the HTBI primer set. MiXCR, run by TCRdb on the multiplex PCR reads, gives a single entry per CDR3 protein. The sample comprises roughly 250,000 distinct CDR3 sequences, more than 14% of which are singletons, and 13% rests with the top ten. In this sample, this clonotype turned up many times. Sequenced input: blood. This TCR came from a woman in her thirties or forties with Graves' hyperthyroidism that later progressed to Graves' ophthalmopathy.

CDR3 loop: CASSFKLAGDSRANVLTF. DNA of the CDR3: TGTGCCAGCAGTTTTAAACTAGCGGGGGATTCTCGGGCCAACGTCCTGACTTTC. The rearrangement uses TRBV27 and TRBJ2-6; 11 positions match TRBD2. Germline loops: CDR1 MNHEY, CDR2 SMNVEV (reference sequence). Unmatched junction bases numbered 9, after V lost 3 bases and J lost 5 bases. This CDR3 region has 18 residues.